The 10 T cell receptor beta chains reported below all come from one sample, sequenced in a study of spatial heterogeneity in lung cancer. Regarding time point: sample taken at primary tumor resection. For these TCRs, the target antigens are not known. MiXCR, run by TCRdb on the 5' RACE reads, gives a single entry per CDR3 protein. Of under 8,500 distinct CDR3 sequences in the sample, roughly 9.6% were seen once. Study observations and caveats: Counts of expanded alpha and beta TCRs within tumors tracked the tumor nonsynonymous mutation count.

The sequencing used lung tumor tissue, collected at surgery. The origin of the receptors is a male donor with early-stage non-small cell lung cancer.

This clonotype was counted at least ten times. V is TRBV12-3 or TRBV12-4 and J is TRBJ2-5, with a tentative D call TRBD2 (7 bases). The CDR3 has 16 residues. V shed 3 bases and J shed 3 bases, with 17 bases lying between them. CDR3 sequence (DNA): TGTGCCAGCAGTTTTGTGGCGGGGGCATTTAAAGAGACCCAGTACTTC. This encodes CASSFVAGAFKETQYF.

Turning to this clonotype: Mismatch with germline at one junction end may stem from a read error. The rearrangement uses TRBV20-1 and TRBJ1-1, with D maybe TRBD1 (5 bases). The CDR3 runs 14 residues. Germline loops: CDR1 DFQATT, CDR2 SNEGSKA (reference sequence). CDR3 region: CSAGEAGRNTEAFF. For the CDR3, the DNA is TGCAGTGCTGGAGAGGCAGGGAGGAACACTGAAGCTTTCTTT.

This clonotype occurred many times. This chain joins TRBV20-1 and TRBJ1-6; no firm D call. Between the trimmed V and J ends, which lost 0 bases and 7 bases, there was a span of 4 bases. The CDR3 covers 12 residues. Germline CDR1 DFQATT, CDR2 SNEGSKA (reference sequence). CDR3 coding DNA: TGCAGTGCTAGAGATGCGAATTCACCCCTCCACTTT. This gives the protein CSARDANSPLHF.

This chain connects TRBV18 to TRBJ1-4, with no clear D. Germline CDR1 reads KGHSH; CDR2 reads LQKENI. The V end lost 2 bases, the J end lost 8 bases, and 12 bases lay between the germline ends. CDR3 length: 14 amino acids. CDR3 in DNA: TGTGCCAGCTCACCAGGAGTAATAGGCGAAAAACTGTTTTTT. Protein product: CASSPGVIGEKLFF.

This clonotype is classed as medium-sized (0.01 to 0.1%). J is TRBJ1-4 and V is TRBV5-1; D uncertain. Germline CDR1 is SGHRS and CDR2 is YFSETQ. The CDR3 totals 15 residues. V lost 3 bases and J lost 0, with 9 bases in between. CDR3 DNA sequence: TGCGCCAGCAGCTCCGGGGATTCAACTAATGAAAAACTGTTTTTT. Encoded protein: CASSSGDSTNEKLFF.

In this sample, this clonotype is medium-sized (0.01 to 0.1%). V and J are TRBV28 and TRBJ1-5; D is uncertain. V was shortened by 0 bases and J by 8 bases, with 5 bases between the two germline ends. The CDR3 spans 12 residues. Germline CDR1 is MDHEN and CDR2 is SYDVKM. The CDR3 region is CASSLWGKPQHF. The CDR3 nucleotides are TGTGCCAGCAGTTTATGGGGGAAGCCCCAGCATTTT.

This clonotype was recorded many times. The chain combines TRBV10-3 with TRBJ1-2; no clear D gene. The germline V gene has CDR1 ENHRY and CDR2 SYGVKD. The CDR3 runs 13 residues. Trimming removed 6 bases at V and 4 bases at J, with 12 bases between. CDR3 protein: CAISSEVGYGYTF. The CDR3 bases are TGTGCCATCAGCTCTGAGGTCGGCTATGGCTACACCTTC.

This chain uses TRBV29-1 with TRBJ2-5; 10 bases are a match to TRBD2. The CDR3 length is 15 residues. Germline values: CDR1 SQVTM, CDR2 ANQGSEA. The V gene end was trimmed by 4 bases and the J gene end by 4 bases; junction bases not matched to a gene: 9. The CDR3 coding sequence is TGCAGCGTTGCTTTCTCTAGCGGGAGCTCAGAGACCCAGTACTTC. Translated: CSVAFSSGSSETQYF.

This clonotype was counted many times. This rearrangement joins TRBV20-1 to TRBJ2-1; 8 bases align to TRBD2. The V and J ends lost 3 bases and 7 bases, in that order; junction bases with no gene match: 8. This CDR3 contains 14 residues. Germline values: CDR1 DFQATT, CDR2 SNEGSKA (reference sequence). The CDR3 nucleotides read TGCAGTGCTAGCCGCAGCGGGAGAATGAATGAGCAGTTCTTC. Protein: CSASRSGRMNEQFF.

This clonotype has at least ten counts. The chain combines TRBV11-2 with TRBJ2-2, with TRBD2 as a possible D gene (6 bases). Germline V gives CDR1 SGHAT, CDR2 FQNNGV. This CDR3 has 16 residues. V lost 1 base, J lost 3 bases, and 12 bases lay in between. This CDR3 reads CASSLVASGYTGELFF. The CDR3 DNA reads TGTGCCAGCAGCTTAGTCGCCAGCGGGTACACCGGGGAGCTGTTTTTT.